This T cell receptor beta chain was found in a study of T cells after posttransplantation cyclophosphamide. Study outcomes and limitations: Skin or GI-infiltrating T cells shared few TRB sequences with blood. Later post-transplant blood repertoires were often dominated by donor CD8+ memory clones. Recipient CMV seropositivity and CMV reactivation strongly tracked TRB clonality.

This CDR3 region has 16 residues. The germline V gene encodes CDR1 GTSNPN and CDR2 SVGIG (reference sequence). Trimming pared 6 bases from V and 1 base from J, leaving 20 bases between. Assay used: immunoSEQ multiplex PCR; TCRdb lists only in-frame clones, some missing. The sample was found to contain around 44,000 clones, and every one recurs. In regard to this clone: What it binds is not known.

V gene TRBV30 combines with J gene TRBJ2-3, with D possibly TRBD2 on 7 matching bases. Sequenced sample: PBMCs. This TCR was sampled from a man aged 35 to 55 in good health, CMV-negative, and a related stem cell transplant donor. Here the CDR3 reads CACLMGGGLGTDTQYF. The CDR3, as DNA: TGTGCCTGTCTCATGGGCGGGGGCCTCGGCACAGATACGCAGTATTTT.